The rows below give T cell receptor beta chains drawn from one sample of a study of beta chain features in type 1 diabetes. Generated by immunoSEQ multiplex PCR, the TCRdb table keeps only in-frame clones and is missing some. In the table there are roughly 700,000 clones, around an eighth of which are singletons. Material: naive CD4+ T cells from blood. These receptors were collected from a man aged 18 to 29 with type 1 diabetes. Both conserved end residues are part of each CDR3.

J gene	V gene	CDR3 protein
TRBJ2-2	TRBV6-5	CASRLGLETGELFF
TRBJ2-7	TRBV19	CASSPPGLGDEQYF
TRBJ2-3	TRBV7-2	CASSLAGTIPDTQYF
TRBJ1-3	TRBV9	CASAFGDSSRSGNTIYF
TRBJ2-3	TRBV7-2	CASSLGLGQGRDTQYF
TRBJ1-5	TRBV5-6	CASSQGQGAQQPQHF
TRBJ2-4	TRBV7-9	CASSLAGSEPIQYF
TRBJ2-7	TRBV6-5	CASSGTGIYEQYF
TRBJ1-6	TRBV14	CASSRGAAGGYNSPLHF
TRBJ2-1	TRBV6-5	CASSSGQGNYNEQFF
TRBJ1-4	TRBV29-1	CSVRQDNEKLFF
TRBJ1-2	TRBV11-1	CASSHRDRRPSYGYTF
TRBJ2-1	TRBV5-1	CASSWGGQDEQFF
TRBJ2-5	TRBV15	CATSRSWDSVNAETQYF
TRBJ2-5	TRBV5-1	CASSSLAGKAQETQYF
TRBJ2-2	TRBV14	CASSQGNTGELFF
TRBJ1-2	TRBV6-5	CASSSGTVYRRGYTF
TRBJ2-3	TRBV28	CASTPGGAGDTQYF
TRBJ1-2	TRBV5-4	CASSWGMTDNYGYTF
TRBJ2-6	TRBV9	CASSVSPGGANVLTF
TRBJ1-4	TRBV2	CASRGQVLNEKLFF
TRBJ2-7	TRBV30	CAWSDQGEQYF
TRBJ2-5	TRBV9	CASSVGASGNQETQYF
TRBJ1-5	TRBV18	CASSPGVRNQPQHF
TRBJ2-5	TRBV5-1	CASSRRGFLEGHQSQETQYF
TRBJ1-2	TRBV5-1	CASSRGDSPYGYTF
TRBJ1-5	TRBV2	CASSEAEAGVGQPQHF
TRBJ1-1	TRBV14	CASSQWTRNTEAFF
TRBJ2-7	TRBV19	CASRPRWTGEEFEQYF
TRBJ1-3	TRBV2	CASSVSARSSGNTIYF
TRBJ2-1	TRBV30	CAWTPGWDTEGNEQFF
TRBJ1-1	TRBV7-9	CASSFTGAATEAFF
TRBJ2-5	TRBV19	CASRGTAFQETQYF
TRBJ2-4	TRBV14	CASSLAVNLAKNIQYF
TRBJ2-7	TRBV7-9	CASTSGEPSYEQYF
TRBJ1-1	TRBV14	CASSTQGLNTEAFF
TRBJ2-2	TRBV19	CASTEGPARTGELFF
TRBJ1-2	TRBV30	CAWSVRLLTGYTF
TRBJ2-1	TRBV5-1	CASSSLAGGQVQQFF
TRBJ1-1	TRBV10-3	CAISEAGADTEAFF
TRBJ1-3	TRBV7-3	CASSPFGTGFSGNTIYF
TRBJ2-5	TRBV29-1	CSVDRNQETQYF
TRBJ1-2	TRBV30	CAWSAGIGGYTF
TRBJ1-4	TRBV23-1	CASSQGRDRGDITNEKLFF
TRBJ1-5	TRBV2	CAGRDGSNQPQHF